This T cell receptor (beta chain) emerged from a study of radiation and T cells in renal cell carcinoma (dated by TCRdb to the early 2020s). The study in broad terms: Samples were obtained from a clinical trial, in which 15 Gy stereotactic body radiation therapy was delivered to primary renal cell carcinomas and nephrectomy was performed 4 weeks later. In total, about 51 samples underwent TCR beta sequencing: roughly 26 tumors plus 27 peripheral blood samples. In the approximately 58 samples combined, 4,016,671 unique CDR3 nucleotide sequences were found, encoding roughly 2,500,000 unique CDR3 amino acid sequences. Broad study findings and their caveats: Top tumor clonotypes rose in blood from baseline to 2 weeks post-radiation, then contracted by 4 weeks, suggesting transient expansion of tumor-resident clones. Because pretreatment tumor biopsies were not available, the study could not determine whether clonotypes were already present within the tumor at baseline. Tracking of blood repertoire dynamics stopped at about 27 days after treatment, with no follow-up past that point. Effects of radiation dose or scheduling on the TCR repertoire could not be addressed with the single-armed trial design.

The immunoSEQ kit was used, according to the manufacturer's recommendations, to generate TCR beta libraries from genomic DNA. To prepare libraries, a first multiplex PCR with proprietary primers was run, followed by a second PCR that added unique barcodes, and a bead cleanup was done after each round. Each sample batch included a kit-provided positive control reaction and a negative control reaction. The final libraries were assessed on an Agilent 4200 TapeStation D1000 ScreenTape, pooled by volume, and quantified by qPCR. Sequencing ran on an Illumina NextSeq500 with a MidOutput 150-cycle cartridge, using 156 Read1 and 15 Index1 cycles with kit custom primers. The pooled library was loaded at roughly 1 pM with around 22% PhiX control spiked in. Per the source publication's procedure: Vendor-processed data were analyzed in R, with a clonotype defined as all T cells sharing the same CDR3 nucleotide sequence. In the clone abundance analyses, frequencies were normalized to the 10,000 most abundant clones in each sample. Public T cell clones, averaging fewer than five per sample, were removed before analysis. An abundance difference of at least 32-fold between compartments was the criterion for calling clonotypes tumor-enriched or baseline blood-enriched. A beta-binomial differential abundance model was applied to find clonotypes that expanded or contracted between blood time points. Tumor-blood repertoire similarity was measured with the Baroni-Urbani and Buser coefficient, and groups were compared using two-tailed Wilcoxon tests in R. Imported from immuneACCESS, the table was reduced by TCRdb to in-frame sequences with V and J called. These copies leave out some clones; in studies compared against another copy, an unresolved V gene accounts for under half, and the cause of the remainder is not known. The V and J calls and the clone size are those of that table, but D and trimming were determined from the DNA. The sample yields some 120,000 clones; over 75% were counted once. The leading ten clones occupy around 1.8% of the sample.

Of note for this clone: Its antigen is currently not known. No much larger clone is present one base from it, and per-base qualities are unavailable.

What this sample's time point label stands for: blood 2 weeks post-SBRT. The treatment or condition label, as the study defines it: 15 Gy SBRT to primary tumor, nephrectomy 4 weeks later. To follow tumor-enriched clonotypes, serial peripheral blood was collected from radiation-treated patients at baseline and at 2 weeks and 4 weeks after SBRT. Every patient's renal cell carcinoma showed clear cell pathology. The QIAamp DNA Blood Mini Kit (Qiagen) was used to prepare genomic DNA for TCR sequencing. Samples were included in the analyses only if all quality control checks were passed. The source material was blood, sampled from a patient whose treatment included radiotherapy and nephrectomy. The source of this sequence is a woman between 55 and 75 years old with renal cell carcinoma.

The nucleotides read TGTGCCTCTTGTCGGGCAGGAGTGTACCAAGAGACCCAGTACTTC. Its amino acids are CASCRAGVYQETQYF. The chain was built from TRBV6-1 and TRBJ2-5; too little of a D gene remains to name it. V is shortened by 11 bases, J by 0 bases, and the region joining them spans 19 bases. Inclusive of the bounding cysteine and phenylalanine, the CDR3 is 15 residues long. Only the CDR3 part of the read is kept: 45 bases, read in frame from the first base. The germline V gene sets CDR1 to MNHNS and CDR2 to SASEGT.